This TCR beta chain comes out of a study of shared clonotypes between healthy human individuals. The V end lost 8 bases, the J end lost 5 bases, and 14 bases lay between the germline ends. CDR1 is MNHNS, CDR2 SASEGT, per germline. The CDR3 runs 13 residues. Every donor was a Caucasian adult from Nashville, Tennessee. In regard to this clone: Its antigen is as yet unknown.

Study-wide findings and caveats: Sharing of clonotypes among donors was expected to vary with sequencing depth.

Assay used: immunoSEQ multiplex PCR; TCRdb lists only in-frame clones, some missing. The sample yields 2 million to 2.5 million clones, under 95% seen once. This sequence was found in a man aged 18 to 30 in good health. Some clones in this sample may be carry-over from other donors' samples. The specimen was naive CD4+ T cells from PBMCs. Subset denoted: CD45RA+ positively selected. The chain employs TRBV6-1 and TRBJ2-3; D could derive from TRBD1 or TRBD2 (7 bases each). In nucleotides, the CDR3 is TGTGCCAGCGGGAGGGGGCGGGAAGATACGCAGTATTTT. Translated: CASGRGREDTQYF.